This T cell receptor (beta chain) was sequenced in a study of cytomegalovirus exposure and HLA in healthy donors. Study results and caveats: The study labeled fewer than 200 TCR beta chains cytomegalovirus-associated.

This CDR3 has 15 amino acids. Trimming pared 3 bases from V and 0 bases from J, leaving 14 bases between. Germline CDR1 and CDR2: SQVTM and ANQGSEA. Turning to this clone: The target antigen is unknown.

PCR primers comprised 60 Vbeta and 13 Jbeta primers. The data were produced by immunoSEQ multiplex PCR, yet TCRdb's version contains in-frame clones alone and is incomplete. The data show 110,000 or so clones, with 60% to 80% seen just once and less than 5.5% held by the top ten. This sequence originates from a man in his fifties or sixties in good health and CMV-seropositive. Sequenced input: PBMCs. This chain joins TRBV29-1 and TRBJ1-2; D remains ambiguous. In DNA form, the CDR3 reads TGCAGCGTTGAGAGGCGGGCAGGCGCTAACTATGGCTACACCTTC. This translates into CSVERRAGANYGYTF.